These 25 T cell receptor beta chains share one sample of origin, sequenced in a study of T cell clonotyping in hematopoietic cell transplantation. Some clones are missing from TCRdb's copy, which holds only in-frame ones; the method was immunoSEQ multiplex PCR. The sample yields under 15,000 clones, roughly nine tenths seen once. The material sequenced was peripheral blood mononuclear cells. All receptors derive from a human donor who either received an allogeneic hematopoietic cell transplant for a myeloid malignancy or was a related donor (not recorded which). Some clones in this sample may be carry-over from other donors' samples.

The genes are TRBV7-2 and TRBJ2-7; the D gene is possibly TRBD1 (5 bases). V lost 2 bases, J lost 0 bases, and 14 bases lay in between. The germline gives CDR1 SGHTA, CDR2 FQGNSA. This CDR3 has 16 amino acids. This CDR3 reads CASSLNGQPPSYEQYF. CDR3 coding DNA: TGTGCCAGCAGCTTAAACGGACAACCTCCCTCCTACGAGCAGTACTTC.

This clone was counted once. This chain connects TRBV12-2 to TRBJ1-2; TRBD1 was called by the table and not checked on the DNA. TRBV12-2 is marked as a pseudogene. The CDR3 is 16 amino acids. CDR3 protein: CASRLATPGDREGYTF. DNA of the CDR3: TGTGCAAGTCGCTTAGCGACCCCAGGGGATAGAGAGGGCTACACCTTC.

The rearrangement joins TRBV5-1 to TRBJ2-5; no definite D call. The V gene's germline CDR1 is SGHRS and CDR2 YFSETQ. Trimming removed 0 bases from V and 5 bases from J, with 5 bases in between. This CDR3 region has 12 residues. The CDR3 reads CASSLGQETQYF. CDR3 in DNA: TGCGCCAGCAGCTTGGGGCAGGAGACCCAGTACTTC.

This sequence joins TRBV30 and TRBJ1-1; D unclear. Germline lookup yields CDR1 GTSNPN and CDR2 SVGIG (reference sequence). Trimming left V 2 bases short and J 4 bases short, with 11 bases between. The CDR3 sequence is 13 residues long. The CDR3 DNA follows: TGTGCCTGGAGTTTCCAACCTGGCACTGAAGCTTTCTTT. Its translation: CAWSFQPGTEAFF.

This clone occurred once. The chain is built from TRBV11-2 and TRBJ2-7, with 9 bases that match TRBD1. The CDR3 extends over 15 amino acids. The V segment lost 6 bases and the J segment 1 base; nucleotides outside the gene matches: 7. From germline, CDR1 is SGHAT and CDR2 FQNNGV. The CDR3 DNA sequence: TGTGCCAGCAGTACGGACAGGGGCGGTTCCTACGAGCAGTACTTC. Its protein product is CASSTDRGGSYEQYF.

The CDR3 region is CASSDYSASGNTIYF. CDR3 in DNA: TGTGCCAGCAGTGATTATTCAGCCTCTGGAAACACCATATATTTT. V gene TRBV6-1 combines with J gene TRBJ1-3; D gene ambiguous. From germline, CDR1 is MNHNS and CDR2 SASEGT. This CDR3 comprises 15 residues. Trimming removed 3 bases at V and 0 bases at J, with 9 bases between.

The rearrangement joins TRBV7-9 to TRBJ1-6; D gene unclear. The V end was cut by 2 bases, the J end by 8 bases, with 10 bases between. The CDR3 is 14 amino acids. Germline V gives CDR1 SEHNR, CDR2 FQNEAQ (reference sequence). The CDR3 DNA reads as TGTGCCAGCAGCTTAAAGGATATCTATTCACCCCTCCACTTT. Translation: CASSLKDIYSPLHF.

The chain couples TRBV13 to TRBJ2-1, with TRBD2 as a possible D gene (6 bases). Trimming cost V 5 bases and J 5 bases, with 16 bases left between them. The CDR3 has 15 residues. Per germline, CDR1 PRHDT and CDR2 FYEKMQ (reference sequence). The CDR3, as DNA: TGTGCCAGCAGCGGGGGACTGCCAGGCAACAATGAGCAGTTCTTC. This gives the protein CASSGGLPGNNEQFF. Full variable domain (missing parts from reference TRBV13 and TRBJ2-1): AAGVIQSPRHLIKEKRETATLKCYPIPRHDTVYWYQQGPGQDPQFLISFYEKMQSDKGSIPDRFSAQQFSDYHSELNMSSLELGDSALYFCASSGGLPGNNEQFFGPGTRLTVL.

The rearrangement links TRBV5-5 to TRBJ1-2, with D unclear. CDR3 length equals 14 residues. V shed 0 bases and J shed 7 bases, with 13 bases lying between them. The germline V gene has CDR1 SGHKS and CDR2 YYEKEE (reference sequence). CDR3 sequence (DNA): TGTGCCAGCAGCTTGGGCCCCGTGGCCGGTGGCTACACCTTC. Translation: CASSLGPVAGGYTF.

This rearrangement joins TRBV27 to TRBJ2-6, with 9 bases lining up with TRBD1. Looked up from germline, CDR1 is MNHEY and CDR2 is SMNVEV (reference sequence). The CDR3 runs to 20 residues. V shed 3 bases and J 0 bases; nucleotides not matched to a gene: 12. The CDR3 nucleotides read TGTGCCAGCAGTTTGGGGGGACAGGGAGACTCCCTCTCTGGGGCCAACGTCCTGACTTTC. Residues: CASSLGGQGDSLSGANVLTF.

The genes are TRBV7-9 and TRBJ1-2, with a possible D match to TRBD1 (6 bases). CDR3 size: 15 residues. CDR1 is SEHNR and CDR2 is FQNEAQ in the germline V gene (reference sequence). V lost 1 base, J lost 4 bases, and 13 bases lay in between. CDR3 coding DNA: TGTGCCAGCAGCTTAGGGGACAAGGTCACCTATGGCTACACCTTC. It encodes CASSLGDKVTYGYTF. The full variable domain, rest sourced from reference TRBV7-9 and TRBJ1-2, is DTGVSQNPRHKITKRGQNVTFRCDPISEHNRLYWYRQTLGQGPEFLTYFQNEAQLEKSRLLSDRFSAERPKGSFSTLEIQRTEQGDSAMYLCASSLGDKVTYGYTFGSGTRLTVV.

The rearrangement joins TRBV19 to TRBJ1-5; D unclear. Between the trimmed V and J ends, which lost 5 bases and 0 bases, there was a span of 14 bases. Germline CDR1 LNHDA, CDR2 SQIVND (reference sequence). The CDR3 loop spans 16 amino acids. The CDR3: CASSVGEGISNQPQHF. The CDR3, as DNA: TGTGCCAGTAGTGTTGGGGAGGGCATTAGCAATCAGCCCCAGCATTTT.

This clone has more than one count but fewer than ten. The V and J genes are TRBV5-6 and TRBJ1-1; D is undetermined. The CDR3 sequence is 13 residues long. The germline V gene encodes CDR1 SGHDT and CDR2 YYEEEE. V lost 2 bases to trimming and J lost 2 bases, with 7 bases between them. The CDR3, as DNA: TGTGCCAGCAGCTTCTCTGGAAACACTGAAGCTTTCTTT. Translating it yields CASSFSGNTEAFF.

The CDR3 protein is CASSTGQVYNEQFF. In DNA form, the CDR3 reads TGTGCCAGCAGCACGGGACAGGTATACAATGAGCAGTTCTTC. The chain employs TRBV5-8 and TRBJ2-1, with 8 bases fitting TRBD1. The length of the CDR3 is 14 residues. CDR1 and CDR2 from the germline V gene are SGHTS and YDEGEE. The trim removed 4 bases at V and 4 bases at J, leaving 4 bases unmatched.

This chain connects TRBV27 to TRBJ1-5, with D possibly being TRBD1 (5 bases). Looked up from germline, CDR1 is MNHEY and CDR2 is SMNVEV (reference sequence). CDR3 length equals 15 residues. Trimming left V 5 bases short and J 4 bases short, with 15 bases between. CDR3 nucleotides: TGTGCCAGCAGTCCGGGGGGGGGAGTGAATCAGCCCCAGCATTTT. This sequence encodes CASSPGGGVNQPQHF.

V usage is TRBV18 and J usage is TRBJ2-7; D ambiguous. Germline loops: CDR1 KGHSH, CDR2 LQKENI. V was pared by 3 bases and J by 6 bases, with 9 bases between. CDR3 length: 12 residues. The CDR3 sequence is CASSPEMVEQYF. The CDR3, as DNA: TGTGCCAGCTCACCCGAAATGGTCGAGCAGTACTTC.

The CDR3 DNA follows: TGCGCCAGCAGTCAAGCGAGGACTTCTGAAGCTTTCTTT. Protein sequence: CASSQARTSEAFF. This rearrangement joins TRBV23-1 to TRBJ1-1; D gene unclear. TRBV23-1 is placed among ORFs of uncertain function. The CDR3 contains 13 residues. Trimming cost V 2 bases and J 6 bases, with 10 bases left between them.

This clone was seen only once. The rearrangement joins TRBV5-1 to TRBJ2-7, with D possibly being TRBD2 (6 bases). The CDR3 has 16 residues. V lost 6 bases to trimming and J lost 2 bases, with 21 bases between them. Germline CDR1 is SGHRS and CDR2 is YFSETQ. CDR3 amino acids: CASNPYGDSHTYEQYF. Written as DNA, the CDR3 is TGCGCCAGCAACCCTTACGGGGACTCCCATACCTACGAGCAGTACTTC.

The chain recombines TRBV25-1 with TRBJ1-2; D call uncertain. The V and J ends lost 2 bases and 0 bases respectively, with 10 bases between them. CDR1 MGHDK and CDR2 SYGVNS come from the germline V gene. The CDR3 length is 15 residues. DNA of the CDR3: TGTGCCAGCAGTGAAATGGGAAGGACTAACTATGGCTACACCTTC. Translation gives CASSEMGRTNYGYTF.

This clone was seen only a few times. This sequence joins TRBV19 and TRBJ1-5; D gene uncertain. Germline CDR1 LNHDA, CDR2 SQIVND (reference sequence). This CDR3 region has 12 residues. V was clipped by 8 bases and J by 3 bases, with 8 bases between them. The CDR3 DNA reads TGTGCCAGTGGGGATGACAATCAGCCCCAGCATTTT. Translation: CASGDDNQPQHF.

The CDR3, as DNA: TGTGCCAGTAGTATGACAGGCCGTTCTCCCTATGGCTACACCTTC. Protein sequence: CASSMTGRSPYGYTF. V is TRBV19 and J is TRBJ1-2; TRBD1 might be the D (6 bases). This CDR3 region has 15 residues. V gave up 3 bases and J gave up 4 bases, with 15 bases separating them. In germline, CDR1 is LNHDA, CDR2 SQIVND (reference sequence).

J is TRBJ2-2 and V is TRBV7-8; 10 bases line up with TRBD2. The CDR3 covers 17 residues. Germline lookup yields CDR1 SGHVS and CDR2 FQNEAQ. V shed 2 bases, J shed 0 bases, and the junction held 3 bases outside the gene matches. CDR3 nucleotides: TGTGCCAGCAGCTTACAGCGGGGGGGCGCGAACACCGGGGAGCTGTTTTTT. It yields the protein CASSLQRGGANTGELFF.

V gene TRBV6-1 combines with J gene TRBJ1-2; 8 bases are shared with TRBD1. This CDR3 contains 14 residues. Germline assignment: CDR1 MNHNS and CDR2 SASEGT. Trimming took 4 bases from V and 11 from J; bases not matched to a gene: 12. CDR3 sequence: CASSVLADRAPYTF. In DNA form, the CDR3 reads TGTGCCAGCAGTGTTTTGGCGGACAGGGCGCCATACACCTTC.

V and J are TRBV9 and TRBJ1-1; 12 nucleotides match TRBD1. CDR3 size: 15 residues. Germline V gives CDR1 SGDLS, CDR2 YYNGEE. J gave up 5 bases and V 3 bases, and 5 bases lay outside the gene matches. CDR3: CASSGGGQGATEAFF. The CDR3 nucleotides read TGTGCCAGCAGCGGAGGGGGACAGGGGGCGACTGAAGCTTTCTTT.

The chain combines TRBV30 with TRBJ2-5; 7 bases are shared with TRBD1. The CDR3 consists of 13 residues. Trimming at V came to 3 bases and at J to 5 bases, leaving 6 bases not matched to a gene. In germline, CDR1 is GTSNPN, CDR2 SVGIG (reference sequence). The CDR3 loop reads CAWSQRRGETQYF. The CDR3 DNA reads TGTGCCTGGAGCCAACGCAGGGGGGAGACCCAGTACTTC.